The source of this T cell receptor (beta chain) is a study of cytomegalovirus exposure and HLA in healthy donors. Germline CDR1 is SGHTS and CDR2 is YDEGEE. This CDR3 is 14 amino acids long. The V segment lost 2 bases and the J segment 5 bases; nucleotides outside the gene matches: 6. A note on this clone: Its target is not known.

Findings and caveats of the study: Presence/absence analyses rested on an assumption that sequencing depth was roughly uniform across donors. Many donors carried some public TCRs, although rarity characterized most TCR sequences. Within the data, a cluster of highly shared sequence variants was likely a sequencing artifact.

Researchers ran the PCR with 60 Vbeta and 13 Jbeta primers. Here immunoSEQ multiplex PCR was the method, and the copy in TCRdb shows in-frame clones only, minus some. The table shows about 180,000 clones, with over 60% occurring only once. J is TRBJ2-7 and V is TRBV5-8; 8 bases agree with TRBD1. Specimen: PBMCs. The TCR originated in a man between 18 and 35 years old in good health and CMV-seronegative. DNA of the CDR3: TGTGCCAGCAGCTTTGGACAGGGCAGCAACGAGCAGTACTTC. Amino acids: CASSFGQGSNEQYF. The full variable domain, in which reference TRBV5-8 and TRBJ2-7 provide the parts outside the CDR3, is EAGVTQSPTHLIKTRGQQATLRCSPISGHTSVYWYQQALGLGLQFLLWYDEGEERNRGNFPPRFSGRQFPNYSSELNVNALELEDSALYLCASSFGQGSNEQYFGPGTRLTVT.